A selection of T cell receptor beta chains follows, all from one sample in a study of regulatory T cells in long-lasting Graves disease. Using its own MiXCR run on the multiplex PCR reads, TCRdb lists one record per CDR3 protein. This sample yields roughly 700,000 distinct CDR3 sequences, of which around 32% are seen a single time; around 42% belongs to the top ten. This material consisted of peripheral blood mononuclear cells (PBMCs), taken when the disease was refractory, from a patient treated with antithyroid drugs. The receptors come from a female donor with Graves disease. The CDR3 runs from the conserved cysteine through the conserved F or W. The D gene is left open where the match is weak. Only some rows state a clone size, as once, few, many or a class for expanded clones.

J gene: TRBJ1-5
V gene: TRBV6-2/TRBV6-3
D gene: NA
clone size: few
CDR3 protein: CASSYRGWGQPQHF
CDR3 DNA: TGTGCCAGCAGTTACAGGGGCTGGGGGCAGCCCCAGCATTTT

J gene: TRBJ1-5
V gene: TRBV28
D gene: NA
clone size: few
CDR3 protein: CAISSTGKEQPQHF
CDR3 DNA: TGTGCCATCTCCAGTACAGGGAAAGAACAGCCCCAGCATTTT

J gene: TRBJ1-4
V gene: TRBV19
D gene: NA
clone size: NA
CDR3 protein: CASSSGDGLEKLFF
CDR3 DNA: TGTGCCAGTAGTTCAGGGGACGGCCTTGAAAAACTGTTTTTT

J gene: TRBJ2-7
V gene: TRBV20-1
D gene: NA
clone size: many
CDR3 protein: CSARDKRGYEQYF
CDR3 DNA: TGCAGTGCTAGAGATAAACGGGGATACGAGCAGTACTTC

J gene: TRBJ1-1
V gene: TRBV7-3
D gene: NA
clone size: NA
CDR3 protein: CASSLARRANTEAFF
CDR3 DNA: TGTGCCAGCAGCTTAGCAAGGAGAGCTAACACTGAAGCTTTCTTT

J gene: TRBJ2-2
V gene: TRBV6-1
D gene: NA
clone size: NA
CDR3 protein: CASRDMGNTGELFF
CDR3 DNA: TGTGCCAGCAGGGACATGGGGAACACCGGGGAGCTGTTTTTT

J gene: TRBJ2-3
V gene: TRBV6-1
D gene: TRBD2
clone size: NA
CDR3 protein: CASSWTSGNTDTQYF
CDR3 DNA: TGTGCCAGCAGCTGGACTAGCGGGAACACAGATACGCAGTATTTT

J gene: TRBJ1-5
V gene: TRBV7-2
D gene: TRBD1
clone size: NA
CDR3 protein: CASSLMDRFSSNQPQHF
CDR3 DNA: TGTGCCAGCAGCTTAATGGACAGGTTTTCCAGCAATCAGCCCCAGCATTTT

J gene: TRBJ1-5
V gene: TRBV6-1
D gene: TRBD1
clone size: few
CDR3 protein: CASSRDRGSFQPQHF
CDR3 DNA: TGTGCCAGCAGTCGTGACAGGGGTAGTTTTCAGCCCCAGCATTTT

J gene: TRBJ1-1
V gene: TRBV5-1
D gene: TRBD1
clone size: many
CDR3 protein: CASSSTGDRRYTEAFF
CDR3 DNA: TGCGCCAGCAGCTCAACGGGGGACAGGAGGTACACTGAAGCTTTCTTT

J gene: TRBJ1-5
V gene: TRBV2
D gene: TRBD1
clone size: NA
CDR3 protein: CASITLTGGNQPQHF
CDR3 DNA: TGTGCCAGCATCACGCTGACAGGGGGCAATCAGCCCCAGCATTTT

J gene: TRBJ2-7
V gene: TRBV27
D gene: NA
clone size: few
CDR3 protein: CASSGRVSYEQYF
CDR3 DNA: TGTGCCAGCAGTGGCAGGGTATCCTACGAGCAGTACTTC

J gene: TRBJ1-1
V gene: TRBV12-3/TRBV12-4
D gene: NA
clone size: many
CDR3 protein: CASTSTTGGRAFF
CDR3 DNA: TGTGCCAGCACCTCAACAACCGGGGGACGCGCTTTCTTT

J gene: TRBJ2-5
V gene: TRBV6-6
D gene: TRBD2
clone size: many
CDR3 protein: CASSYSSGEETQYF
CDR3 DNA: TGTGCCAGCAGTTACTCGAGCGGGGAAGAGACCCAGTACTTC

J gene: TRBJ1-1
V gene: TRBV20-1
D gene: NA
clone size: few
CDR3 protein: CSARFTLASGYTEAFF
CDR3 DNA: TGCAGTGCTAGATTTACGTTGGCAAGTGGGTACACTGAAGCTTTCTTT

J gene: TRBJ1-5
V gene: TRBV27
D gene: NA
clone size: few
CDR3 protein: CASSLGGRENSQHF
CDR3 DNA: TGTGCCAGCAGTTTAGGCGGCAGGGAAAACTCCCAGCATTTT

J gene: TRBJ1-5
V gene: TRBV11-2
D gene: NA
clone size: NA
CDR3 protein: CASTTGGNSNQPQHF
CDR3 DNA: TGTGCCAGCACCACTGGGGGGAATAGCAATCAGCCCCAGCATTTT

J gene: TRBJ2-4
V gene: TRBV14
D gene: NA
clone size: few
CDR3 protein: CASSQVTDPRMEIQYF
CDR3 DNA: TGTGCCAGCAGCCAAGTAACGGACCCTCGGATGGAGATTCAGTACTTC

J gene: TRBJ2-3
V gene: TRBV27
D gene: TRBD2
clone size: NA
CDR3 protein: CASSGQWLAGGDHNYHSTDTQYF
CDR3 DNA: TGTGCCAGCAGTGGGCAGTGGCTAGCGGGAGGCGACCATAACTACCACAGCACAGATACGCAGTATTTT

J gene: TRBJ1-2
V gene: TRBV29-1
D gene: TRBD1
clone size: NA
CDR3 protein: CSVEDGTGFNGYTF
CDR3 DNA: TGCAGCGTTGAAGATGGGACAGGATTTAATGGCTACACCTTC

J gene: TRBJ1-5
V gene: TRBV5-4
D gene: NA
clone size: NA
CDR3 protein: CASSLAQGRGSNQPQHF
CDR3 DNA: TGTGCCAGCAGCTTGGCCCAGGGAAGGGGTAGCAATCAGCCCCAGCATTTT

J gene: TRBJ2-5
V gene: TRBV11-2
D gene: NA
clone size: many
CDR3 protein: CASSLAGTVETQYF
CDR3 DNA: TGTGCCAGCAGCCTGGCCGGGACGGTGGAGACCCAGTACTTC

J gene: TRBJ2-2
V gene: TRBV19
D gene: TRBD2
clone size: NA
CDR3 protein: CASSSTSGNPLGGTGELFF
CDR3 DNA: TGTGCCAGTAGTTCGACTAGCGGGAATCCCCTAGGAGGAACCGGGGAGCTGTTTTTT

J gene: TRBJ1-1
V gene: TRBV11-2
D gene: NA
clone size: few
CDR3 protein: CASSLMANTEAFF
CDR3 DNA: TGTGCCAGCAGCTTAATGGCGAACACTGAAGCTTTCTTT

J gene: TRBJ2-7
V gene: TRBV12-3/TRBV12-4
D gene: TRBD1
clone size: NA
CDR3 protein: CASSRTSGTGGGGEQYF
CDR3 DNA: TGTGCCAGCAGTCGCACATCCGGGACAGGGGGCGGCGGGGAGCAGTACTTC

J gene: TRBJ2-7
V gene: TRBV6-1
D gene: NA
clone size: many
CDR3 protein: CASSERAGYYEQYF
CDR3 DNA: TGTGCCAGCAGTGAACGGGCGGGTTACTACGAGCAGTACTTC

J gene: TRBJ1-2
V gene: TRBV20-1
D gene: TRBD1
clone size: NA
CDR3 protein: CSATGTEANYGYTF
CDR3 DNA: TGCAGTGCTACCGGGACAGAAGCTAACTATGGCTACACCTTC

J gene: TRBJ2-7
V gene: TRBV19
D gene: NA
clone size: few
CDR3 protein: CASSRDGKFSYEQYF
CDR3 DNA: TGTGCCAGTAGTAGGGACGGGAAATTCTCCTACGAGCAGTACTTC

J gene: TRBJ2-2
V gene: TRBV10-3
D gene: TRBD1
clone size: NA
CDR3 protein: CAISRSGTENTGELFF
CDR3 DNA: TGTGCCATCAGTAGATCCGGGACAGAGAACACCGGGGAGCTGTTTTTT

J gene: TRBJ1-5
V gene: TRBV12-3/TRBV12-4
D gene: NA
clone size: many
CDR3 protein: CASSSYSNQPQHF
CDR3 DNA: TGTGCCAGCAGTTCATATAGCAATCAGCCCCAGCATTTT

J gene: TRBJ1-5
V gene: TRBV25-1
D gene: NA
clone size: NA
CDR3 protein: CASSDRQSWQPQHF
CDR3 DNA: TGTGCCAGCAGTGATAGACAGAGTTGGCAGCCCCAGCATTTT

J gene: TRBJ2-5
V gene: TRBV12-3/TRBV12-4
D gene: NA
clone size: many
CDR3 protein: CASSFSGPQYF
CDR3 DNA: TGTGCCAGCAGTTTTTCAGGGCCCCAGTACTTC

J gene: TRBJ1-2
V gene: TRBV7-3
D gene: TRBD1
clone size: few
CDR3 protein: CASSLIGGQGEKDGYTF
CDR3 DNA: TGTGCCAGCAGCTTAATTGGGGGGCAGGGGGAAAAGGATGGCTACACCTTC

J gene: TRBJ1-1
V gene: TRBV3-1
D gene: TRBD1
clone size: NA
CDR3 protein: CASSQVAGTGGGNTEAFF
CDR3 DNA: TGTGCCAGCAGCCAAGTTGCGGGGACAGGGGGCGGAAACACTGAAGCTTTCTTT

J gene: TRBJ1-2
V gene: TRBV7-9
D gene: NA
clone size: few
CDR3 protein: CASSATGRGWNYGYTF
CDR3 DNA: TGTGCCAGCAGCGCCACTGGCAGGGGTTGGAACTATGGCTACACCTTC

J gene: TRBJ2-7
V gene: TRBV19
D gene: NA
clone size: NA
CDR3 protein: CASSPSGPFSYEQYF
CDR3 DNA: TGTGCCAGTAGCCCCTCCGGACCATTCTCCTACGAGCAGTACTTC

J gene: TRBJ1-5
V gene: TRBV6-1
D gene: NA
clone size: few
CDR3 protein: CASSAGAHPGGQPQHF
CDR3 DNA: TGTGCCAGCAGTGCGGGGGCTCATCCGGGTGGTCAGCCCCAGCATTTT

J gene: TRBJ1-3
V gene: TRBV3-1
D gene: NA
clone size: NA
CDR3 protein: CASQKGIGRSGNTIYF
CDR3 DNA: TGTGCCAGTCAAAAAGGTATAGGTCGCTCTGGAAACACCATATATTTT

J gene: TRBJ2-7
V gene: TRBV27
D gene: NA
clone size: many
CDR3 protein: CASSLRAPYEQYF
CDR3 DNA: TGTGCCAGCAGTTTACGAGCTCCTTACGAGCAGTACTTC

J gene: TRBJ2-7
V gene: TRBV20-1
D gene: TRBD1
clone size: few
CDR3 protein: CSAISGQPSYEQYF
CDR3 DNA: TGCAGTGCGATCTCGGGACAGCCATCCTACGAGCAGTACTTC

J gene: TRBJ1-5
V gene: TRBV5-1
D gene: NA
clone size: NA
CDR3 protein: CASSLNGGSNQPQHF
CDR3 DNA: TGCGCCAGCAGCTTGAATGGTGGGAGCAATCAGCCCCAGCATTTT

J gene: TRBJ2-7
V gene: TRBV7-2
D gene: TRBD2
clone size: many
CDR3 protein: CASSWTRLEQYF
CDR3 DNA: TGTGCCAGCAGTTGGACTAGACTCGAGCAGTACTTC

J gene: TRBJ1-1
V gene: TRBV6-1
D gene: TRBD1
clone size: NA
CDR3 protein: CASSLSRTGLASNTEAFF
CDR3 DNA: TGTGCCAGCAGCCTAAGTCGGACAGGGTTGGCCTCGAACACTGAAGCTTTCTTT

J gene: TRBJ2-7
V gene: TRBV28
D gene: TRBD2
clone size: many
CDR3 protein: CASGGGPQVAYEQYF
CDR3 DNA: TGTGCCAGTGGGGGAGGGCCCCAGGTCGCCTACGAGCAGTACTTC

J gene: TRBJ2-5
V gene: TRBV5-6
D gene: TRBD2
clone size: few
CDR3 protein: CASSPESGGRQETQYF
CDR3 DNA: TGTGCCAGCAGCCCCGAGAGCGGGGGACGACAAGAGACCCAGTACTTC

J gene: TRBJ1-2
V gene: TRBV3-1
D gene: TRBD1
clone size: NA
CDR3 protein: CASSLLPGQGGYGYTF
CDR3 DNA: TGTGCCAGCAGCCTTCTCCCGGGACAGGGGGGGTATGGCTACACCTTC

J gene: TRBJ1-2
V gene: TRBV6-5
D gene: NA
clone size: NA
CDR3 protein: CASSFLYREIFYGYTF
CDR3 DNA: TGTGCCAGCAGTTTCCTTTACAGGGAAATATTTTATGGCTACACCTTC

J gene: TRBJ2-7
V gene: TRBV7-2
D gene: TRBD2
clone size: NA
CDR3 protein: CASSLDWTSGFPRSYEQYF
CDR3 DNA: TGTGCCAGCAGCTTAGACTGGACTAGCGGGTTTCCTCGATCCTACGAGCAGTACTTC

J gene: TRBJ1-3
V gene: TRBV18
D gene: NA
clone size: NA
CDR3 protein: CASSPLKSQNGNTIYF
CDR3 DNA: TGTGCCAGCTCACCACTGAAGTCACAGAATGGAAACACCATATATTTT

J gene: TRBJ2-2
V gene: TRBV19
D gene: TRBD1
clone size: NA
CDR3 protein: CASSSPGTGNTGELFF
CDR3 DNA: TGTGCCAGTAGTTCTCCCGGGACAGGGAACACCGGGGAGCTGTTTTTT

J gene: TRBJ1-5
V gene: TRBV28
D gene: NA
clone size: NA
CDR3 protein: CASKTGIQPQHF
CDR3 DNA: TGTGCCAGCAAAACCGGGATCCAGCCCCAGCATTTT

J gene: TRBJ1-5
V gene: TRBV29-1
D gene: NA
clone size: many
CDR3 protein: CSVSISNQPQHF
CDR3 DNA: TGCAGCGTTTCCATTAGCAATCAGCCCCAGCATTTT

J gene: TRBJ1-1
V gene: TRBV2
D gene: TRBD1
clone size: many
CDR3 protein: CASREDRGIVNTEAFF
CDR3 DNA: TGTGCCAGCAGGGAAGACAGGGGGATTGTGAACACTGAAGCTTTCTTT